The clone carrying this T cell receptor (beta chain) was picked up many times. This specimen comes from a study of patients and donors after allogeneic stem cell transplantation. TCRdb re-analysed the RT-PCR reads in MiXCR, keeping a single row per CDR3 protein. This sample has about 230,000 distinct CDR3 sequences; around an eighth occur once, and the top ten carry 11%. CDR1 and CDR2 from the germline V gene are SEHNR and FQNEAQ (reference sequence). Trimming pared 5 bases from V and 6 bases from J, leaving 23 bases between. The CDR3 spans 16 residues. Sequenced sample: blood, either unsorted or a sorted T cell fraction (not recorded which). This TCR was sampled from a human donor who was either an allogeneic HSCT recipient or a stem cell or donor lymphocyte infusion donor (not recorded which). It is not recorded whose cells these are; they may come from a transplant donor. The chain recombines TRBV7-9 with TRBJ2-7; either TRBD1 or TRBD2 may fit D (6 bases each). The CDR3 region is CASSEAGLGGLGEQYF. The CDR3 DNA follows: TGTGCCAGCAGCGAAGCGGGTTTGGGGGGCCTCGGCGAGCAGTACTTC. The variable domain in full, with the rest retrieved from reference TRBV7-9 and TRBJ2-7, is DTGVSQNPRHKITKRGQNVTFRCDPISEHNRLYWYRQTLGQGPEFLTYFQNEAQLEKSRLLSDRFSAERPKGSFSTLEIQRTEQGDSAMYLCASSEAGLGGLGEQYFGPGTRLTVT.